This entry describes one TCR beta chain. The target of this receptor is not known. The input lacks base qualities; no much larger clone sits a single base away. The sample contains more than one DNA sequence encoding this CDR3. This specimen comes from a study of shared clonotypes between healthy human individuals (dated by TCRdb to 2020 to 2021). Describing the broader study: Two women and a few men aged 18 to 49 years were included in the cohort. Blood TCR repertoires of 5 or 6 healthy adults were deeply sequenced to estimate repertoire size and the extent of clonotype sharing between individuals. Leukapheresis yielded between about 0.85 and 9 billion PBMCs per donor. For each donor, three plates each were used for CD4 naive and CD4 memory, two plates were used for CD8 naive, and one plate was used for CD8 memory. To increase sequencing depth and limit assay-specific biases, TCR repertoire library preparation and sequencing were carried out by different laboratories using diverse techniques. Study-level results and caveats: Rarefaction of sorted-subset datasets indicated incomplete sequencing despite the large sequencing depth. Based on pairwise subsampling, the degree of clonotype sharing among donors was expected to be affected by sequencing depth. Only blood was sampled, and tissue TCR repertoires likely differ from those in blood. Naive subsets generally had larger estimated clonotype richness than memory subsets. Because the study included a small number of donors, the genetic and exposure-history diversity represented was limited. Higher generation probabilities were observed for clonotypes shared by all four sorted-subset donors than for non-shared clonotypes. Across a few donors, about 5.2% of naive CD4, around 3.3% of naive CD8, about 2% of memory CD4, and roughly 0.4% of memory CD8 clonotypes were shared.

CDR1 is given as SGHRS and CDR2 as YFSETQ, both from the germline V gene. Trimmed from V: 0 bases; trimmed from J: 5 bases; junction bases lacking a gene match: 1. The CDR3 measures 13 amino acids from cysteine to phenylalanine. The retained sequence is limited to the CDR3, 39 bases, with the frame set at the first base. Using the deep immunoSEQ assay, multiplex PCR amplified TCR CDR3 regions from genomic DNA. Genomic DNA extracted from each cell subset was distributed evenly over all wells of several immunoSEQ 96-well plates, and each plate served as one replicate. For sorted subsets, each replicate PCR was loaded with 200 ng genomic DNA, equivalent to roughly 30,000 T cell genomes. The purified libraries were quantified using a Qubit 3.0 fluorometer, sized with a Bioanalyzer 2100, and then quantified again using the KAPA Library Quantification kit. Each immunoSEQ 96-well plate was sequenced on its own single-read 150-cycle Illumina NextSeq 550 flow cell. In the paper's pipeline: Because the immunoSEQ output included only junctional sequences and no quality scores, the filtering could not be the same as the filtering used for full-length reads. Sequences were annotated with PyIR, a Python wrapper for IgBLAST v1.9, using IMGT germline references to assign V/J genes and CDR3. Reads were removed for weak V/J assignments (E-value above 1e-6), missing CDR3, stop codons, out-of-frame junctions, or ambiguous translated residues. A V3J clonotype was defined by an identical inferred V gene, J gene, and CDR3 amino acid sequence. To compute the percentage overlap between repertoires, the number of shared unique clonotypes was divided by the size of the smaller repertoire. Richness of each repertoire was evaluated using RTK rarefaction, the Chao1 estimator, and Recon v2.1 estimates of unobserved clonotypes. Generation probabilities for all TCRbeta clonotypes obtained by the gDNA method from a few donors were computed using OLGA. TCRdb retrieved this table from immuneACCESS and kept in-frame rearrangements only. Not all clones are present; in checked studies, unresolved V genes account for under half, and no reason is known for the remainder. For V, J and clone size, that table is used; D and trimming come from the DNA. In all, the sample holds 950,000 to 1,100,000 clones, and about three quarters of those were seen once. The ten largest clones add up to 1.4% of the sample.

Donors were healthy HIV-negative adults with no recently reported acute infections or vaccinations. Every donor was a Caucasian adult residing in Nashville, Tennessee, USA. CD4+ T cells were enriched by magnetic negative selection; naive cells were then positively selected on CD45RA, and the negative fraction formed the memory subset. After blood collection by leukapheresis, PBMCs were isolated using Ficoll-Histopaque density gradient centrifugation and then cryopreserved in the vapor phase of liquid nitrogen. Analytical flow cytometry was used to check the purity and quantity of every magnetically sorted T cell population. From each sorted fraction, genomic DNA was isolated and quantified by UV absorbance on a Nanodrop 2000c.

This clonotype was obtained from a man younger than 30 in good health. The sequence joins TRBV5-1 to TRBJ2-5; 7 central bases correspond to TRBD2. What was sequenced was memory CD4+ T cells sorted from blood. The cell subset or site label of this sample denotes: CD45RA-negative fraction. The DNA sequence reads TGCGCCAGCAGCTTGGGTAGCGGGGAGACCCAGTACTTC. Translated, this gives CASSLGSGETQYF.